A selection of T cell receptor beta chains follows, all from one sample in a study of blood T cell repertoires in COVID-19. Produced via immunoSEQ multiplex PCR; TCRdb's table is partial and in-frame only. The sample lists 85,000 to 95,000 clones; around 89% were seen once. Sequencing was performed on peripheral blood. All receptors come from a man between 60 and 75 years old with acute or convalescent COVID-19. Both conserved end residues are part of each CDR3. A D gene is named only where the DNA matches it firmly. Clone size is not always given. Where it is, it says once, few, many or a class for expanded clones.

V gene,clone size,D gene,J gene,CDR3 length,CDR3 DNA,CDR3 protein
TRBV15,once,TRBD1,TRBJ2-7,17,TGTGCCACCAGCAGGGCCCCCCGGGACAGGGGTGACTACGAGCAGTACTTC,CATSRAPRDRGDYEQYF
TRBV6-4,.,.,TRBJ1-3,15,TGTGCCAGCAGTGACTCCCAGTTCTCTGGAAACACCATATATTTT,CASSDSQFSGNTIYF
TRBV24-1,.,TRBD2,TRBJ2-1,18,TGTGCCACCAGTGATTACTCTAGCGGGTCGGTCTCCTACAATGAGCAGTTCTTC,CATSDYSSGSVSYNEQFF
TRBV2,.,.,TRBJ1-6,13,TGTGCCAGCAGTGAAGGGGGCCTGTCACCCCTCCACTTT,CASSEGGLSPLHF
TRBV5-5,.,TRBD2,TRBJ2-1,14,TGTGCCAGCAGCCGGGCGGGAGGAGTCAATGAGCAGTTCTTC,CASSRAGGVNEQFF
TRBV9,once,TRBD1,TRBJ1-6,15,TGTGCCAGCAGCGCCGGGACAGGGGGGAATTCACCCCTCCACTTT,CASSAGTGGNSPLHF
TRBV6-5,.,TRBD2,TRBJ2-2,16,TGTGCCAGCAGTTCAGGACTAGCGGGGGAAACCGGGGAGCTGTTTTTT,CASSSGLAGETGELFF
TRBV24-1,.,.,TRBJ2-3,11,TGTGCCACCAGTGTCCAAAATACGCAGTATTTT,CATSVQNTQYF
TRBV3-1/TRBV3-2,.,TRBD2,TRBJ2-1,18,TGTGCCAGCACCTCTAAGGAGGCTAGCGGGGGAAGGTACAATGAGCAGTTCTTC,CASTSKEASGGRYNEQFF
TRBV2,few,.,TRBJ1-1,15,TGTGCCAGCAGGAAGGCAGGGGCGTTGAACACTGAAGCTTTCTTT,CASRKAGALNTEAFF
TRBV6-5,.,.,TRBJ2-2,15,TGTGCCAGCAGTTACTCGCAGGGTGTGGGCGGGGAGCTGTTTTTT,CASSYSQGVGGELFF
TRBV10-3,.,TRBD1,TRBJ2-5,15,TGTGCCATCAGTGAGCCCAGGGGGTTGGGAGAGACCCAGTACTTC,CAISEPRGLGETQYF
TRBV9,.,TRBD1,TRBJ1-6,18,TGTGCCAGCAGCGTAGAAATGGTGGCAGGGGGCTCCAATTCACCCCTCCACTTT,CASSVEMVAGGSNSPLHF
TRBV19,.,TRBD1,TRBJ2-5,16,TGTGCCAGTAGTAGGGAGACAGGGGTACGGGTCGGGACCCAGTACTTC,CASSRETGVRVGTQYF
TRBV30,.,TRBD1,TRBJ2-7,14,TGTGCCTGGAGCCCGGGACAGGGGTTCTACGAGCAGTACTTC,CAWSPGQGFYEQYF
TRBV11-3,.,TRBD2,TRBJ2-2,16,TGTGCCAGCAGCTTCGAGCGGGGGGGCCGAACCGGGGAGCTGTTTTTT,CASSFERGGRTGELFF
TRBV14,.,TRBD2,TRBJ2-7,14,TGTGCCAGCAGCCACGGCGGGGGGGCTTACGAGCAGTACTTC,CASSHGGGAYEQYF
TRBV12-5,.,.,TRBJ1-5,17,TGTGCTAGTGCCCGGGAGACAGAATATTTTAGCAATCAGCCCCAGCATTTT,CASARETEYFSNQPQHF
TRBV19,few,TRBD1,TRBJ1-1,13,TGTGCCAGTAGCCCTCGAGGACAGGGTGGAGCTTTCTTT,CASSPRGQGGAFF
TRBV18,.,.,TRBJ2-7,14,TGTGCCAGCTCACGGGGGGACAGTAGCTACGAGCAGTACTTC,CASSRGDSSYEQYF
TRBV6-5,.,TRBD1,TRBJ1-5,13,TGTGCCAGCAGTAGCGACAGGGATCAGCCCCAGCATTTT,CASSSDRDQPQHF